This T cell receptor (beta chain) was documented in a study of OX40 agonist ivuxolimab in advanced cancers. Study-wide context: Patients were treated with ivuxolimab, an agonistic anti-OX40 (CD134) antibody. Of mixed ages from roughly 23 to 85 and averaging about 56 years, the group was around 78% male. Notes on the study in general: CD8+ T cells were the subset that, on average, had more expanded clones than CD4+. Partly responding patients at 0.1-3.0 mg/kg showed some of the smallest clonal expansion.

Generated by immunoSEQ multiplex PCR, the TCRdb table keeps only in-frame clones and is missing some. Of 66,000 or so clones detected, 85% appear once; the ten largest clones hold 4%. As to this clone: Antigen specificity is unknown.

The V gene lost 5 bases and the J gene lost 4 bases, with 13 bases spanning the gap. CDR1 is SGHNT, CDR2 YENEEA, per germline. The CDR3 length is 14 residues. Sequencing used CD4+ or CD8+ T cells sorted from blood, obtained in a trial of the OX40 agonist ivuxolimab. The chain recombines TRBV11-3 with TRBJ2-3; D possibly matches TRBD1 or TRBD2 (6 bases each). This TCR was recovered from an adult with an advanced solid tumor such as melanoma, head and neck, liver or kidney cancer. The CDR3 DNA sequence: TGTGCCAGCAGCCAGCCGGGGGCCCCAGATACGCAGTATTTT. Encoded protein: CASSQPGAPDTQYF.